A selection of T cell receptor beta chains follows, all from one sample in a study of blood T cell repertoires in COVID-19. The assay was immunoSEQ multiplex PCR, and TCRdb's table has in-frame clones only and misses some. The sample holds over 400,000 clones, roughly 85% seen once. Sequencing was done on a sample of peripheral blood. The source of these receptors is a human donor in a cohort sampled during active COVID-19. CDR3s include the opening cysteine and the closing phenylalanine or tryptophan. The order of the fields is V gene, clone size, J gene, D gene, CDR3 DNA, CDR3 protein. A D gene is named only where the DNA matches it firmly. Part of the rows lack a size; the others show once, few, many or a class for expanded clones.

v_call: TRBV30
clone_size: NA
j_call: TRBJ1-4
d_call: TRBD1
cdr3_nt: TGTGCCTGGACCCCGGGACAGGGTTTTTCATATGAAAAACTGTTTTTT
cdr3_aa: CAWTPGQGFSYEKLFF

v_call: TRBV30
clone_size: NA
j_call: TRBJ2-3
d_call: NA
cdr3_nt: TGTGCCTGGAGTGTACTCGGCGGGACGGGAGATACGCAGTATTTT
cdr3_aa: CAWSVLGGTGDTQYF

v_call: TRBV6-5
clone_size: NA
j_call: TRBJ2-7
d_call: NA
cdr3_nt: TGTGCCAGCAGTTATACTTTGAGCTACGAGCAGTACTTC
cdr3_aa: CASSYTLSYEQYF

v_call: TRBV6-4
clone_size: NA
j_call: TRBJ2-3
d_call: TRBD1
cdr3_nt: TGTGCCAGCAGCACCCGGACAGGGGGAGATACGCAGTATTTT
cdr3_aa: CASSTRTGGDTQYF

v_call: TRBV30
clone_size: NA
j_call: TRBJ1-2
d_call: NA
cdr3_nt: TGTGCCTGGAGTTCTTTGCAGGGGTCGTATGGCTACACCTTC
cdr3_aa: CAWSSLQGSYGYTF

v_call: TRBV7-2
clone_size: once
j_call: TRBJ1-2
d_call: TRBD1
cdr3_nt: TGTGCCAGCAGCCCAGGGACAGGGGGCATCTATGGCTACACCTTC
cdr3_aa: CASSPGTGGIYGYTF

v_call: TRBV29-1
clone_size: many
j_call: TRBJ1-1
d_call: NA
cdr3_nt: TGCAGCGGGACACAAACCGGGGGTACTGAAGCTTTCTTT
cdr3_aa: CSGTQTGGTEAFF

v_call: TRBV9
clone_size: NA
j_call: TRBJ2-1
d_call: TRBD2
cdr3_nt: TGTGCCAGCAGCGTACTAGCGGACTCCTACAATGAGCAGTTCTTC
cdr3_aa: CASSVLADSYNEQFF

v_call: TRBV28
clone_size: NA
j_call: TRBJ2-5
d_call: NA
cdr3_nt: TGTGCCAGCAGTTCCGCATGGACAGAACCCTTGACCCAAGAGACCCAGTACTTC
cdr3_aa: CASSSAWTEPLTQETQYF

v_call: TRBV11-3
clone_size: NA
j_call: TRBJ2-7
d_call: NA
cdr3_nt: TGTGCCAGCAGCTGGGGTCAGGGGGGATCCTACGAGCAGTACTTC
cdr3_aa: CASSWGQGGSYEQYF

v_call: TRBV9
clone_size: NA
j_call: TRBJ1-2
d_call: TRBD1
cdr3_nt: TGTGCCAGCAGCGTACAGGGGGCAAGGGGCTACACCTTC
cdr3_aa: CASSVQGARGYTF

v_call: TRBV10-3
clone_size: NA
j_call: TRBJ2-1
d_call: TRBD2
cdr3_nt: TGTGCCATCAGTGAGGGTCTAGCGGGAGGCAATGAGCAGTTCTTC
cdr3_aa: CAISEGLAGGNEQFF

v_call: TRBV5-1
clone_size: NA
j_call: TRBJ2-1
d_call: TRBD2
cdr3_nt: TGCGCCAGCAGCTACGGCGCGGGGGGTTACAATGAGCAGTTCTTC
cdr3_aa: CASSYGAGGYNEQFF

v_call: TRBV19
clone_size: NA
j_call: TRBJ2-3
d_call: TRBD2
cdr3_nt: TGTGCCAGTAGTATCTCTGGACTAGCGGGCACAGATACGCAGTATTTT
cdr3_aa: CASSISGLAGTDTQYF

v_call: TRBV14
clone_size: once
j_call: TRBJ2-1
d_call: NA
cdr3_nt: TGTGCCAGCAGCCAAGAGTTGTCGGAGCAGTTCTTC
cdr3_aa: CASSQELSEQFF

v_call: TRBV2
clone_size: NA
j_call: TRBJ2-1
d_call: TRBD1
cdr3_nt: TGTGCCAGCAGACAAGGACAGGGGGCCTACAATGAGCAGTTCTTC
cdr3_aa: CASRQGQGAYNEQFF

v_call: TRBV7-9
clone_size: NA
j_call: TRBJ2-7
d_call: NA
cdr3_nt: TGTGCCAGCAGCTTGCAGGACAGCTCCTACGAGCAGTACTTC
cdr3_aa: CASSLQDSSYEQYF

v_call: TRBV24-1
clone_size: NA
j_call: TRBJ2-2
d_call: NA
cdr3_nt: TGTGCCACCAGCTACAGGGAGGGGAACACCGGGGAGCTGTTTTTT
cdr3_aa: CATSYREGNTGELFF

v_call: TRBV5-1
clone_size: once
j_call: TRBJ2-5
d_call: NA
cdr3_nt: TGCGCCAGCAGCTTGGAAAGCGGCCTACGCCAAGAGACCCAGTACTTC
cdr3_aa: CASSLESGLRQETQYF

v_call: TRBV7-2
clone_size: NA
j_call: TRBJ2-7
d_call: NA
cdr3_nt: TGTGCCAGCACCCCGGGCTCCTACGAGCAGTACTTC
cdr3_aa: CASTPGSYEQYF

v_call: TRBV5-5
clone_size: few
j_call: TRBJ1-5
d_call: NA
cdr3_nt: TGTGCCAGCAGCTTGGAGGGAGTTGGCCAGCCCCAGCATTTT
cdr3_aa: CASSLEGVGQPQHF

v_call: TRBV27
clone_size: NA
j_call: TRBJ2-7
d_call: NA
cdr3_nt: TGTGCCAGCAGATTTAAGAGCGGCTACCCCTACGAGCAGTACTTC
cdr3_aa: CASRFKSGYPYEQYF

v_call: TRBV9
clone_size: NA
j_call: TRBJ1-1
d_call: NA
cdr3_nt: TGTGCCAGCAGCCCATCCACAGGGCGGCACACTGAAGCTTTCTTT
cdr3_aa: CASSPSTGRHTEAFF

v_call: TRBV7-3
clone_size: NA
j_call: TRBJ2-1
d_call: TRBD2
cdr3_nt: TGTGCCAGCAGCTTAGAGGGCGGGAGGGGAAATGAGCAGTTCTTC
cdr3_aa: CASSLEGGRGNEQFF

v_call: TRBV12-3/TRBV12-4
clone_size: NA
j_call: TRBJ2-2
d_call: NA
cdr3_nt: TGTGCCTTAGGCAGGGGGAACACCGGGGAGCTGTTTTTT
cdr3_aa: CALGRGNTGELFF

v_call: TRBV28
clone_size: NA
j_call: TRBJ2-7
d_call: NA
cdr3_nt: TGTGCCAGCAGTTTAGCGGGGATGACCTACGAGCAGTACTTC
cdr3_aa: CASSLAGMTYEQYF

v_call: TRBV11-3
clone_size: NA
j_call: TRBJ2-1
d_call: TRBD2
cdr3_nt: TGTGCCAGCAGCTTAGTAGGGACTAACAGGTTCCATGAGCAGTTCTTC
cdr3_aa: CASSLVGTNRFHEQFF

v_call: TRBV6-2/TRBV6-3
clone_size: NA
j_call: TRBJ1-1
d_call: NA
cdr3_nt: TGTGCCAGCAGTTACCCCGCGAGACAGGCCACTGAAGCTTTCTTT
cdr3_aa: CASSYPARQATEAFF

v_call: TRBV14
clone_size: NA
j_call: TRBJ1-3
d_call: NA
cdr3_nt: TGTGCCAGCAGCCAAGAAGAGGGCGCCTATGGAAACACCATATATTTT
cdr3_aa: CASSQEEGAYGNTIYF

v_call: TRBV6-2/TRBV6-3
clone_size: NA
j_call: TRBJ2-1
d_call: NA
cdr3_nt: TGTGCCAGCAGTTTGGGACAACGGCAGTTCTTC
cdr3_aa: CASSLGQRQFF

v_call: TRBV19
clone_size: NA
j_call: TRBJ2-2
d_call: NA
cdr3_nt: TGTGCCAGTAGTATAGAGGCAGACGGGGAGCTGTTTTTT
cdr3_aa: CASSIEADGELFF

v_call: TRBV5-8
clone_size: NA
j_call: TRBJ2-7
d_call: TRBD1
cdr3_nt: TGTGCCAGCAGCCCAACCGGGACAGGGAGGTCCTACGAGCAGTACTTC
cdr3_aa: CASSPTGTGRSYEQYF

v_call: TRBV29-1
clone_size: NA
j_call: TRBJ1-2
d_call: NA
cdr3_nt: TGCAGCGTAGACGGACAGAGAAACTATGGCTACACCTTC
cdr3_aa: CSVDGQRNYGYTF

v_call: TRBV5-5
clone_size: NA
j_call: TRBJ1-4
d_call: NA
cdr3_nt: TGTGCCAGCAGCTTGGGACAGCCTAATGAAAAACTGTTTTTT
cdr3_aa: CASSLGQPNEKLFF

v_call: TRBV29-1
clone_size: NA
j_call: TRBJ2-1
d_call: NA
cdr3_nt: TGCAGCGCTTTCGGAGTTCTCTACAATGAGCAGTTCTTC
cdr3_aa: CSAFGVLYNEQFF

v_call: TRBV27
clone_size: NA
j_call: TRBJ2-1
d_call: TRBD2
cdr3_nt: TGTGCCACCGGGACTAGCGGACCGAGCTCCTACAATGAGCAGTTCTTC
cdr3_aa: CATGTSGPSSYNEQFF

v_call: TRBV18
clone_size: NA
j_call: TRBJ2-7
d_call: TRBD2
cdr3_nt: TGTGCCAGCTCAGCAACTAGCGTGTACGAGCAGTACTTC
cdr3_aa: CASSATSVYEQYF

v_call: TRBV12-1
clone_size: NA
j_call: TRBJ2-7
d_call: NA
cdr3_nt: TGTGCCAGCAGCTTTGAAGGATACCGGGACTTAACTTACGAGCAGTACTTC
cdr3_aa: CASSFEGYRDLTYEQYF

v_call: TRBV9
clone_size: NA
j_call: TRBJ1-1
d_call: NA
cdr3_nt: TGTGCCAGCAGCGCGGTCGGGGGGATGGGGGAAGCTTTCTTT
cdr3_aa: CASSAVGGMGEAFF

v_call: TRBV7-3
clone_size: once
j_call: TRBJ2-1
d_call: TRBD1
cdr3_nt: TGTGCCAGCAGTCCAGGGGGCTCCTACAATGAGCAGTTCTTC
cdr3_aa: CASSPGGSYNEQFF

v_call: TRBV6-2/TRBV6-3
clone_size: NA
j_call: TRBJ2-1
d_call: NA
cdr3_nt: TGTGCCAGCAGTTACTCTCCAGTCTTAGTGGGAGACGGCTACAATGAGCAGTTCTTC
cdr3_aa: CASSYSPVLVGDGYNEQFF

v_call: TRBV10-3
clone_size: NA
j_call: TRBJ2-3
d_call: NA
cdr3_nt: TGTGCCATCAGTGAGGCTAGGCTGGCAGATACGCAGTATTTT
cdr3_aa: CAISEARLADTQYF

v_call: TRBV5-1
clone_size: NA
j_call: TRBJ1-5
d_call: TRBD1
cdr3_nt: TGCGCCAGCAGCTTGGGGGACAGGGGCGGCAATCAGCCCCAGCATTTT
cdr3_aa: CASSLGDRGGNQPQHF

v_call: TRBV2
clone_size: few
j_call: TRBJ2-2
d_call: TRBD2
cdr3_nt: TGTGCCAGCAAAGAGACGACTAGCGAGACCGGGGAGCTGTTTTTT
cdr3_aa: CASKETTSETGELFF

v_call: TRBV20-1
clone_size: NA
j_call: TRBJ1-6
d_call: NA
cdr3_nt: TGCAGTGCTAGTCGTGGGCAGGGATTTTCACCCCTCCACTTT
cdr3_aa: CSASRGQGFSPLHF

v_call: TRBV12-3/TRBV12-4
clone_size: NA
j_call: TRBJ2-1
d_call: TRBD2
cdr3_nt: TGTGCCAGCAGTTCGACTAGCAGGCAGTTCTTC
cdr3_aa: CASSSTSRQFF

v_call: TRBV30
clone_size: NA
j_call: TRBJ1-6
d_call: NA
cdr3_nt: TGTGCCTGGAGTGTACAACCAGGGATATATAATTCACCCCTCCACTTT
cdr3_aa: CAWSVQPGIYNSPLHF

v_call: TRBV5-1
clone_size: NA
j_call: TRBJ2-7
d_call: TRBD2
cdr3_nt: TGCGCCAGCAGCTTGGGGTTCCAGCGGGGGGCCTACGAGCAGTACTTC
cdr3_aa: CASSLGFQRGAYEQYF

v_call: TRBV3-1/TRBV3-2
clone_size: NA
j_call: TRBJ2-5
d_call: TRBD2
cdr3_nt: TGTGCCAGCAGCCCTAAGATAGCGGGGAGCAGGGCCCAGTACTTC
cdr3_aa: CASSPKIAGSRAQYF

v_call: TRBV7-8
clone_size: NA
j_call: TRBJ2-1
d_call: TRBD2
cdr3_nt: TGTGCCAGCAGCTTAGCCGCGGTCTGGCGGGAGGTATCCTACAATGAGCAGTTCTTC
cdr3_aa: CASSLAAVWREVSYNEQFF

v_call: TRBV30
clone_size: NA
j_call: TRBJ1-2
d_call: TRBD1
cdr3_nt: TGTGCCTGGAGTTCTCCGGGACAGATATACACCTTC
cdr3_aa: CAWSSPGQIYTF

v_call: TRBV2
clone_size: NA
j_call: TRBJ1-5
d_call: TRBD1
cdr3_nt: TGTGCCAGCAGGACAGACAGGGCGGCGGGCAATCAGCCCCAGCATTTT
cdr3_aa: CASRTDRAAGNQPQHF

v_call: TRBV7-8
clone_size: NA
j_call: TRBJ1-1
d_call: TRBD1
cdr3_nt: TGTGCCAGCAGCACCGAGGACAGGGGCCTGGAAGCTTTCTTT
cdr3_aa: CASSTEDRGLEAFF

v_call: TRBV6-2/TRBV6-3
clone_size: NA
j_call: TRBJ1-1
d_call: NA
cdr3_nt: TGTGCCAGCAGTTACTGGGCCGCCGGCCCCGCTTTCTTT
cdr3_aa: CASSYWAAGPAFF